This entry lists 3 T cell receptor beta chains sequenced from one sample in a study of cytomegalovirus exposure and HLA in healthy donors. Both 60 Vbeta primers and 13 Jbeta primers went into the PCR. Assay used: immunoSEQ multiplex PCR; TCRdb lists only in-frame clones, some missing. The repertoire holds more than 150,000 clones, with roughly 84% as singletons. The sample comprised PBMCs. The receptors were gathered from a girl under three years old in good health and CMV-seronegative.

The chain carries TRBV7-2 and TRBJ2-1; D may be TRBD2 (6 bases). Trimming took 6 bases from V and 8 from J, leaving 20 bases between them. The CDR3 spans 15 residues. Germline V CDR1 and CDR2: SGHTA, FQGNSA. The CDR3 sequence: CASSSTSLEGYEQFF. CDR3 nucleotide sequence: TGTGCCAGCAGTTCCACTAGCCTGGAGGGTTATGAGCAGTTCTTC.

V is TRBV9 and J is TRBJ2-3; 10 positions agree with TRBD2. Germline assignment: CDR1 SGDLS and CDR2 YYNGEE. V shed 4 bases, J shed 7 bases, and the junction held 12 bases outside the gene matches. CDR3 size: 16 residues. CDR3 residues: CASSPSAGGSANTQYF. For the CDR3, the DNA is TGTGCCAGCAGCCCCTCAGCGGGGGGGAGTGCAAATACGCAGTATTTT.

The chain has TRBV25-1 and TRBJ2-7; possible D gene TRBD2, 5 bases. V shed 2 bases and J shed 3 bases, with 8 bases lying between them. Germline CDR1 and CDR2: MGHDK and SYGVNS. This CDR3 has 13 residues. As DNA, the CDR3 is TGTGCCAGCAGTGAAGGGAGAGACTACGAGCAGTACTTC. Its protein product is CASSEGRDYEQYF.